The rows below give T cell receptor beta chains drawn from one sample of a study of blood T cell repertoires in COVID-19. Here immunoSEQ multiplex PCR was the method, and the copy in TCRdb shows in-frame clones only, minus some. Seen here are about 160,000 clones, roughly 85% observed once, and the top ten hold under 3.5%. The material sequenced was peripheral blood. Receptor source: a man between 65 and 85 years old with acute or convalescent COVID-19. Each CDR3 is given with its conserved first and last residue. The order of the fields is clone size, J gene, D gene, V gene, CDR3 DNA, CDR3 protein. A D gene is named only where the DNA matches it firmly. Size is omitted from some rows. Given values are once, few, many or a class for expanded clones.

abundance: few; j_gene: TRBJ1-5; d_gene: TRBD1; v_gene: TRBV28; CDR3nt: TGTGCCAGCGCCCAGGGGGGCAATCAGCCCCAGCATTTT; CDR3aa: CASAQGGNQPQHF
abundance: NA; j_gene: TRBJ2-2; d_gene: NA; v_gene: TRBV19; CDR3nt: TGTGCCAGCCGGGATCTGATTCCCGGGGAGCTGTTTTTT; CDR3aa: CASRDLIPGELFF
abundance: NA; j_gene: TRBJ1-5; d_gene: TRBD1; v_gene: TRBV6-6; CDR3nt: TGTGCCAGCAGTTCTCCCGGGACAGGGGGCCGTCAGCCCCAGCATTTT; CDR3aa: CASSSPGTGGRQPQHF
abundance: NA; j_gene: TRBJ2-2; d_gene: NA; v_gene: TRBV10-3; CDR3nt: TGTGCCATCAGAGGGACACCGAACACCGGGGAGCTGTTTTTT; CDR3aa: CAIRGTPNTGELFF
abundance: NA; j_gene: TRBJ2-5; d_gene: NA; v_gene: TRBV7-7; CDR3nt: TGTGCTAGCACCACTCGCCCGGGGGAGACCCAGTACTTC; CDR3aa: CASTTRPGETQYF
abundance: NA; j_gene: TRBJ2-5; d_gene: NA; v_gene: TRBV5-6; CDR3nt: TGTGCCAGCAGCTTGGCCGCGGGGCAAGAGACCCAGTACTTC; CDR3aa: CASSLAAGQETQYF
abundance: NA; j_gene: TRBJ2-1; d_gene: NA; v_gene: TRBV28; CDR3nt: TGTGCCAGCAGTTTACTCCCCCCCCGACGCCAAGAGGGGCAGTTCTTC; CDR3aa: CASSLLPPRRQEGQFF
abundance: NA; j_gene: TRBJ1-5; d_gene: TRBD1; v_gene: TRBV6-2/TRBV6-3; CDR3nt: TGTGCCAGCAGCGACAGGGTGTATCAGCCCCAGCATTTT; CDR3aa: CASSDRVYQPQHF
abundance: NA; j_gene: TRBJ2-7; d_gene: NA; v_gene: TRBV29-1; CDR3nt: TGCAGCGTTGGAGGGTTCAAAGGCGGCGAGCAGTACTTC; CDR3aa: CSVGGFKGGEQYF
abundance: NA; j_gene: TRBJ1-1; d_gene: NA; v_gene: TRBV7-2; CDR3nt: TGTGCCAGCAGCACCGGGGAGGGGACTGAAGCTTTCTTT; CDR3aa: CASSTGEGTEAFF
abundance: NA; j_gene: TRBJ1-1; d_gene: NA; v_gene: TRBV7-3; CDR3nt: TGTGCCAGCAGCTTTGGGCCGGGAGACACTGAAGCTTTCTTT; CDR3aa: CASSFGPGDTEAFF
abundance: few; j_gene: TRBJ2-3; d_gene: NA; v_gene: TRBV6-1; CDR3nt: TGTGCCAGCAGTGAAGTCGGGGATACGCAGTATTTT; CDR3aa: CASSEVGDTQYF
abundance: NA; j_gene: TRBJ2-5; d_gene: NA; v_gene: TRBV7-8; CDR3nt: TGTGCCAGCAGCTCCCTTTGGCCCGACCACGGGTTGAAAGAGACCCAGTACTTC; CDR3aa: CASSSLWPDHGLKETQYF
abundance: NA; j_gene: TRBJ1-5; d_gene: NA; v_gene: TRBV11-1; CDR3nt: TGTGCCAGCAGCTTAGCCGCAGGGCCAAATCAGCCCCAGCATTTT; CDR3aa: CASSLAAGPNQPQHF
abundance: once; j_gene: TRBJ2-7; d_gene: TRBD1; v_gene: TRBV5-4; CDR3nt: TGTGCCAGCAGCCTTGACAGGGCCTTCTGGGAGCAGTACTTC; CDR3aa: CASSLDRAFWEQYF
abundance: NA; j_gene: TRBJ2-7; d_gene: NA; v_gene: TRBV5-6; CDR3nt: TGTGCCAGCAGCCGCAGCTACGAGCAGTACTTC; CDR3aa: CASSRSYEQYF
abundance: NA; j_gene: TRBJ2-3; d_gene: NA; v_gene: TRBV21-1; CDR3nt: TGTGCCAGCAGCAAAGAGACAACAAACACAGATACGCAGTATTTT; CDR3aa: CASSKETTNTDTQYF
abundance: NA; j_gene: TRBJ2-7; d_gene: NA; v_gene: TRBV6-4; CDR3nt: TGTGCCAGCCCCCCCGGGGGCTCCTACGAGCAGTACTTC; CDR3aa: CASPPGGSYEQYF
abundance: NA; j_gene: TRBJ2-3; d_gene: NA; v_gene: TRBV19; CDR3nt: TGTGCCAGTAGCCTAGGGAGCGCAGATACGCAGTATTTT; CDR3aa: CASSLGSADTQYF
abundance: NA; j_gene: TRBJ2-4; d_gene: TRBD2; v_gene: TRBV7-2; CDR3nt: TGTGCCAGCAGCCCGGGGACTAGCGGTCTGGGCCGACGGTACTTC; CDR3aa: CASSPGTSGLGRRYF
abundance: NA; j_gene: TRBJ2-7; d_gene: NA; v_gene: TRBV5-4; CDR3nt: TGTGCCAGCAGCTTTGGTCCGGGGACAAACTCCTACGAGCAGTACTTC; CDR3aa: CASSFGPGTNSYEQYF
abundance: NA; j_gene: TRBJ2-7; d_gene: TRBD1; v_gene: TRBV10-1; CDR3nt: TGCGCCAGCAGAACCGGGACAGGGAACTACGAGCAGTACTTC; CDR3aa: CASRTGTGNYEQYF
abundance: NA; j_gene: TRBJ2-7; d_gene: NA; v_gene: TRBV28; CDR3nt: TGTGCCAGCGGGAGGCATAACTACGAGCAGTACTTC; CDR3aa: CASGRHNYEQYF
abundance: few; j_gene: TRBJ1-5; d_gene: TRBD1; v_gene: TRBV28; CDR3nt: TGTGCCAGCAGTTTCTCCCTTGGACAGGGGGCCAGTCAGCCCCAGCATTTT; CDR3aa: CASSFSLGQGASQPQHF
abundance: NA; j_gene: TRBJ1-1; d_gene: TRBD1; v_gene: TRBV5-4; CDR3nt: TGTGCCAGCAGCTGGACAGGCGGCACTGAAGCTTTCTTT; CDR3aa: CASSWTGGTEAFF
abundance: few; j_gene: TRBJ2-3; d_gene: NA; v_gene: TRBV7-3; CDR3nt: TGTGCCAGCAGCAAGGACCCGGGGATCGATACGCAGTATTTT; CDR3aa: CASSKDPGIDTQYF
abundance: NA; j_gene: TRBJ2-5; d_gene: TRBD2; v_gene: TRBV7-8; CDR3nt: TGTGCCAGCAGCTTAAGTGCGGGAGGGGGAGAGACCCAGTACTTC; CDR3aa: CASSLSAGGGETQYF
abundance: NA; j_gene: TRBJ2-7; d_gene: NA; v_gene: TRBV11-2; CDR3nt: TGTGCCAGCAGCTTAGGGCAGGGCGCAAGCTCCTACGAGCAGTACTTC; CDR3aa: CASSLGQGASSYEQYF
abundance: NA; j_gene: TRBJ1-6; d_gene: NA; v_gene: TRBV2; CDR3nt: TGTGCCAGCAGTGATGGTCAGAAGCGACCCCTCCACTTT; CDR3aa: CASSDGQKRPLHF
abundance: NA; j_gene: TRBJ2-5; d_gene: TRBD1; v_gene: TRBV6-4; CDR3nt: TGTGCCAGCAGCTACGACAGGGGGCAAGAGACCCAGTACTTC; CDR3aa: CASSYDRGQETQYF
abundance: NA; j_gene: TRBJ2-5; d_gene: TRBD1; v_gene: TRBV25-1; CDR3nt: TGTGCCAGCAGTGAGTCCCATGGGACAGGGGGCTCGGAGACCCAGTACTTC; CDR3aa: CASSESHGTGGSETQYF
abundance: NA; j_gene: TRBJ2-2; d_gene: TRBD2; v_gene: TRBV6-2/TRBV6-3; CDR3nt: TGTGCCAGCAGTTACTCGGGACGGGAGGCCGGGGAGCTGTTTTTT; CDR3aa: CASSYSGREAGELFF
abundance: once; j_gene: TRBJ2-3; d_gene: TRBD2; v_gene: TRBV5-1; CDR3nt: TGCGCCAGCAGCCCAGGGACTAGCGGGAGTTCGGATACGCAGTATTTT; CDR3aa: CASSPGTSGSSDTQYF
abundance: few; j_gene: TRBJ1-4; d_gene: NA; v_gene: TRBV6-1; CDR3nt: TGTGCCAGCAGTGGTGGCAGGGGACCTCGTAATGAAAAACTGTTTTTT; CDR3aa: CASSGGRGPRNEKLFF
abundance: NA; j_gene: TRBJ2-5; d_gene: TRBD1; v_gene: TRBV7-8; CDR3nt: TGTGCCAGCAGCCCCCGACAGGGTATTGGGGAGACCCAGTACTTC; CDR3aa: CASSPRQGIGETQYF
abundance: few; j_gene: TRBJ2-2; d_gene: NA; v_gene: TRBV19; CDR3nt: TGTGCCAGTTCCCGACTAGCCGGGGAGCTGTTTTTT; CDR3aa: CASSRLAGELFF
abundance: NA; j_gene: TRBJ2-7; d_gene: TRBD1; v_gene: TRBV5-8; CDR3nt: TGTGCCAGCAGCAAACCCCCGGGGACAGGGTACGAGCAGTACTTC; CDR3aa: CASSKPPGTGYEQYF
abundance: NA; j_gene: TRBJ2-1; d_gene: TRBD2; v_gene: TRBV3-1/TRBV3-2; CDR3nt: TGTGCCAGCAGCCCCCGGGGAGGGCGGCCCTACAATGAGCAGTTCTTC; CDR3aa: CASSPRGGRPYNEQFF
abundance: NA; j_gene: TRBJ2-7; d_gene: NA; v_gene: TRBV7-3; CDR3nt: TGTGCCAGCAGCCCCCAACCCAGTACGGAGCAGTACTTC; CDR3aa: CASSPQPSTEQYF
abundance: few; j_gene: TRBJ2-1; d_gene: NA; v_gene: TRBV3-1/TRBV3-2; CDR3nt: TGTGCCAGCAGCCAAGATTTGAGGGAGACCTACAATGAGCAGTTCTTC; CDR3aa: CASSQDLRETYNEQFF
abundance: NA; j_gene: TRBJ1-1; d_gene: TRBD1; v_gene: TRBV18; CDR3nt: TGTGCCAGCTCACCCGGGACAGGGGTAACTGAAGCTTTCTTT; CDR3aa: CASSPGTGVTEAFF
abundance: NA; j_gene: TRBJ2-1; d_gene: NA; v_gene: TRBV7-2; CDR3nt: TGTGCCAGCAGCTTAGCAGCTACCTCCTACAATGAGCAGTTCTTC; CDR3aa: CASSLAATSYNEQFF
abundance: NA; j_gene: TRBJ1-5; d_gene: TRBD1; v_gene: TRBV2; CDR3nt: TGTGCCAGCAGGCCTCAGGGGGCGAGCAGCAATCAGCCCCAGCATTTT; CDR3aa: CASRPQGASSNQPQHF
abundance: NA; j_gene: TRBJ2-2; d_gene: TRBD2; v_gene: TRBV12-5; CDR3nt: TGTGCTAGTGGTTTCGGAAGCGGGGCCGACACCGGGGAGCTGTTTTTT; CDR3aa: CASGFGSGADTGELFF
abundance: NA; j_gene: TRBJ2-1; d_gene: TRBD1; v_gene: TRBV18; CDR3nt: TGTGCCAGCTCACCGCAAGGGGGCGCGAGAAATGAGCAGTTCTTC; CDR3aa: CASSPQGGARNEQFF
abundance: NA; j_gene: TRBJ2-7; d_gene: NA; v_gene: TRBV5-1; CDR3nt: TGCGCCAGCAGCACGGGATTCGCCTACGAGCAGTACTTC; CDR3aa: CASSTGFAYEQYF
abundance: NA; j_gene: TRBJ1-4; d_gene: NA; v_gene: TRBV28; CDR3nt: TGTGCCAGCAGTTTCGCAGGGCTGCTGTTTTTT; CDR3aa: CASSFAGLLFF
abundance: NA; j_gene: TRBJ2-7; d_gene: NA; v_gene: TRBV11-2; CDR3nt: TGTGCCAGCAGCTTAAGGGCTCTGGGGGCGGGAGCCTACGAGCAGTACTTC; CDR3aa: CASSLRALGAGAYEQYF
abundance: NA; j_gene: TRBJ2-5; d_gene: NA; v_gene: TRBV5-1; CDR3nt: TGCGCCAGCAGCTTGGACACCCAAGAGACCCAGTACTTC; CDR3aa: CASSLDTQETQYF
abundance: NA; j_gene: TRBJ1-2; d_gene: TRBD1; v_gene: TRBV6-5; CDR3nt: TGTGCCAGCAGTTACGCGACAGGGTATGGCTATGGCTACACCTTC; CDR3aa: CASSYATGYGYGYTF
abundance: NA; j_gene: TRBJ2-3; d_gene: NA; v_gene: TRBV7-2; CDR3nt: TGTGCCAGCAGCTTAGATCGGTACGTGGATACGCAGTATTTT; CDR3aa: CASSLDRYVDTQYF
abundance: NA; j_gene: TRBJ1-3; d_gene: NA; v_gene: TRBV11-3; CDR3nt: TGTGCCAGCAGTTCGACAACGGAGGGCCAAGGCACCATATATTTT; CDR3aa: CASSSTTEGQGTIYF
abundance: NA; j_gene: TRBJ2-5; d_gene: NA; v_gene: TRBV11-2; CDR3nt: TGTGCCAGCAGTGGAGGAGAAGAGACCCAGTACTTC; CDR3aa: CASSGGEETQYF
abundance: NA; j_gene: TRBJ2-2; d_gene: TRBD1; v_gene: TRBV24-1; CDR3nt: TGTGCCACCAGTGACCAGGGACAGTTCCCCGGGGAGCTGTTTTTT; CDR3aa: CATSDQGQFPGELFF
abundance: once; j_gene: TRBJ2-7; d_gene: NA; v_gene: TRBV19; CDR3nt: TGTGCCAGTAGTGGCAGGGACAAAGCTAGCTCCTACGAGCAGTACTTC; CDR3aa: CASSGRDKASSYEQYF